Each of the 27 T cell receptor beta chains below was sequenced from the same sample in a study of metastatic and nonmetastatic thyroid tumors. TCRdb re-called the PCR reads through MiXCR. The sample yields around 15,000 clones, about 24% seen once. Not a single patient had been given any form of treatment at any point before undergoing thyroid surgery. Specimen: tumor tissue. The receptor source for this set is a male donor with papillary thyroid cancer or a benign thyroid nodule (not recorded which). Some clones in this sample may be carry-over from other donors' samples.

This chain connects TRBV20-1 to TRBJ2-1, with unresolved D. Trimming removed 3 bases from V and 5 bases from J, with 5 bases in between. Germline CDR1 and CDR2: DFQATT and SNEGSKA (reference sequence). The CDR3 consists of 11 residues. The CDR3 region is CSASGDNEQFF. The CDR3, as DNA: TGCAGTGCTAGCGGAGACAATGAGCAGTTCTTC.

This clone was recorded many times. A much larger clone sits a single nucleotide away, making a read error possible. This rearrangement joins TRBV3-1 to TRBJ2-5; no clear D gene. Germline CDR1 and CDR2: LGHDT and YNNKEL (reference sequence). This CDR3 is built from 14 residues. V was clipped by 3 bases and J by 1 base, with 9 bases between them. DNA for the CDR3: TGTGCCAGCAGCCATCAAGTGTCCCAAGAGACCCAGTACTTC. It is translated as CASSHQVSQETQYF.

This clone was counted a few times. The chain joins TRBV6-1 to TRBJ2-7; D possibly corresponds to TRBD1 (6 bases). Germline CDR1 reads MNHNS; CDR2 reads SASEGT. There are 14 residues in the CDR3. Trimming left V 4 bases short and J 1 base short, with 11 bases between. As DNA, the CDR3 is TGTGCCAGCAGTGCCCGGGACATGTCCTACGAGCAGTACTTC. It codes for CASSARDMSYEQYF.

The chain couples TRBV11-1 to TRBJ1-6; D is possibly TRBD1 (5 bases). Germline V gene data show CDR1 as SGHAT and CDR2 as FQDESV (reference sequence). V was shortened by 1 base and J by 9 bases, with 13 bases between the two germline ends. CDR3 size: 15 residues. CDR3 nucleotide sequence: TGTGCCAGCAGCTTAGAGGGCAGGGAATCTTCACCCCTCCACTTT. Protein sequence: CASSLEGRESSPLHF.

This clone was detected a few times. In DNA form, the CDR3 reads TGTGCCAGCAGGAGACTAGCGGGACTGTACAATGAGCAGTTCTTC. It codes for CASRRLAGLYNEQFF. The genes are TRBV12-3 or TRBV12-4 and TRBJ2-1; TRBD2 agrees at 11 bases. The CDR3 consists of 15 residues. Losses at the gene ends were 6 bases for V and 4 bases for J; bases not matched to a gene: 5.

In this sample, this clone turned up many times. The chain joins TRBV12-3 or TRBV12-4 to TRBJ2-5, with 7 bases aligning to TRBD1. This CDR3 is built from 14 residues. Germline trimming cut 3 bases from V and 5 bases from J; bases unmatched to any gene: 6. The CDR3 DNA reads as TGTGCCAGCAGTTTTACAGGGGAGAGGGAGACCCAGTACTTC. As protein: CASSFTGERETQYF.

This clone is deemed medium-sized. J is TRBJ2-5 and V is TRBV7-3, with a possible D match to TRBD2 (5 bases). Germline V gene data show CDR1 as SGHTA and CDR2 as FQGTGA. CDR3 size: 14 residues. Deletions cut 4 bases from V and 5 bases from J, with 14 bases between. The chain's CDR3 is CASSSTSDGETQYF. DNA for the CDR3: TGTGCCAGCAGCTCCACTAGTGACGGGGAGACCCAGTACTTC.

This clone occurred many times. V gene TRBV6-1 combines with J gene TRBJ1-5; D not certain. CDR1 is MNHNS and CDR2 is SASEGT in the germline V gene. The length of the CDR3 is 14 residues. V lost 1 base and J 6 bases, leaving 10 bases between the germline ends. As DNA, the CDR3 is TGTGCCAGCAGTGAAGGGGGAGGGAGTCAGCCCCAGCATTTT. This encodes CASSEGGGSQPQHF.

At least ten counts were recorded for this clone. The chain recombines TRBV10-3 with TRBJ1-4, with D possibly TRBD1 on 6 matching bases. Trimming cost V 3 bases and J 7 bases, with 12 bases left between them. Germline CDR1 ENHRY, CDR2 SYGVKD. The CDR3 contains 14 residues. The CDR3 DNA reads TGTGCCATCAGTGACCAGGGGATAGCTGAAAAACTGTTTTTT. It codes for CAISDQGIAEKLFF.

By proportion, this clone is medium-sized. The V and J genes are TRBV5-5 and TRBJ2-7; 7 bases align to TRBD1. Germline trimming cut 2 bases from V and 1 base from J; bases unmatched to any gene: 6. CDR3 length equals 15 residues. Germline assignment: CDR1 SGHKS and CDR2 YYEKEE (reference sequence). CDR3 coding DNA: TGTGCCAGCAGCTTAGGGACAGAACATTCCTACGAGCAGTACTTC. It encodes CASSLGTEHSYEQYF. The full variable domain, rest sourced from reference TRBV5-5 and TRBJ2-7, is DAGVTQSPTHLIKTRGQQVTLRCSPISGHKSVSWYQQVLGQGPQFIFQYYEKEERGRGNFPDRFSARQFPNYSSELNVNALLLGDSALYLCASSLGTEHSYEQYFGPGTRLTVT.

This clone appeared a few times. The germline gene is not matched at one end of the junction; a read error may be the cause. The chain carries TRBV6-1 and TRBJ2-5; 8 bases are shared with TRBD2. Per the germline V gene, CDR1 is MNHNS and CDR2 is SASEGT. This CDR3 comprises 15 residues. The CDR3 sequence: CASIPRGGLEDTQYF. The CDR3 DNA reads as TGTGCCAGCATCCCGCGCGGGGGGCTGGAAGATACCCAGTACTTC.

Points on this clone: A read error is possible here, since a much larger clone lies one base away. No conserved phenylalanine or tryptophan ends this CDR3, so it is likely a read error. The chain carries TRBV4-1 and TRBJ2-1; 7 bases are a match to TRBD2. Germline V CDR1 and CDR2: MGHRA, YSYEKL. Unmatched junction bases numbered 11, after V lost 5 bases and J lost 10 bases. The CDR3 is made up of 14 amino acids. This chain's CDR3 is CASSESGAAGEQFS. CDR3 nucleotides: TGCGCCAGCAGCGAGAGCGGGGCGGCGGGGGAGCAGTTCTCC.

This clone was seen many times. V gene TRBV20-1 combines with J gene TRBJ1-5; no firm D call. Germline-derived CDR1 and CDR2 are DFQATT and SNEGSKA (reference sequence). This CDR3 region has 12 residues. V was shortened by 6 bases and J by 7 bases, with 13 bases between the two germline ends. The CDR3 here is CSAQSPGQPQHF. The CDR3 bases are TGCAGTGCGCAATCACCGGGGCAGCCCCAGCATTTT.

This clone was observed a handful of times. The V and J genes are TRBV12-5 and TRBJ1-6; possible D gene TRBD1, 5 bases. There are 16 residues in the CDR3. Germline CDR1 reads LGHNT; CDR2 reads FRNRAP. Trimming removed 0 bases from V and 10 bases from J, with 16 bases in between. CDR3 bases: TGTGCTAGTGGTTTGGTGGAGGACACCTCGGACTCACCCCTCCACTTT. Its translation: CASGLVEDTSDSPLHF. Complete variable domain (other parts from reference TRBV12-5 and TRBJ1-6): DARVTQTPRHKVTEMGQEVTMRCQPILGHNTVFWYRQTMMQGLELLAYFRNRAPLDDSGMPKDRFSAEMPDATLATLKIQPSEPRDSAVYFCASGLVEDTSDSPLHFGNGTRLTVT.

By sample share, this clone is medium-sized. The V call is TRBV2, the J call TRBJ2-7; possible D gene TRBD2, 5 bases. Germline CDR1 SNHLY, CDR2 FYNNEI. The CDR3 has 15 amino acids. V was shortened by 3 bases and J by 6 bases, with 18 bases between the two germline ends. The chain's CDR3 is CASSDSARSRGEQYF. The CDR3 bases are TGTGCCAGCAGTGATTCAGCCAGATCCCGGGGCGAGCAGTACTTC.

Relative to its sample, this clone is medium-sized (0.01 to 0.1%). The chain uses TRBV5-1 and TRBJ2-7; D is perhaps TRBD1 (6 bases). The V gene's germline CDR1 is SGHRS and CDR2 YFSETQ. V was clipped by 0 bases and J by 5 bases, with 6 bases between them. There are 12 residues in the CDR3. The chain's CDR3 is CASSLGQDEQYF. The DNA for the CDR3 is TGCGCCAGCAGCTTGGGACAGGACGAGCAGTACTTC.

This rearrangement joins TRBV5-6 to TRBJ1-1; D is undetermined. Trimming removed 4 bases at V and 8 bases at J, with 24 bases between. The CDR3 runs 16 residues. CDR1 is SGHDT and CDR2 is YYEEEE in the germline V gene. CDR3 residues: CASSLGFVGGGSEAFF. The CDR3 DNA reads TGTGCCAGCAGCCTAGGATTTGTGGGAGGCGGATCGGAAGCTTTCTTT.

Many counts were recorded for this clone. Possible read error: a much larger clone is one base away. The chain uses TRBV5-5 and TRBJ1-2; a possible D gene is TRBD1 (5 bases). CDR1 is SGHKS, CDR2 YYEKEE, per germline (reference sequence). Trimming took off 1 base at V and 10 bases at J, with 14 bases between the two ends. The CDR3 runs 13 residues. This chain's CDR3 is CASSLPGTDDYTF. The CDR3 DNA reads as TGTGCCAGCAGCTTGCCGGGGACCGATGACTACACCTTC.

This chain joins TRBV14 and TRBJ2-6; no firm D call. Trimming took off 2 bases at V and 2 bases at J, with 10 bases between the two ends. This CDR3 is 16 amino acids long. Germline CDR1 is SGHDN and CDR2 is FVKESK. CDR3: CASSQRPGTGANVLTF. The CDR3 DNA sequence: TGTGCCAGCAGCCAACGCCCGGGCACTGGGGCCAACGTCCTGACTTTC.

The chain carries TRBV11-2 and TRBJ1-6; D not certain. CDR3 length: 16 amino acids. CDR1 and CDR2 from the germline V gene are SGHAT and FQNNGV. Between the trimmed V and J ends, which lost 5 bases and 4 bases, there was a span of 15 bases. The CDR3 here is CASSQSPGVYNSPLHF. The CDR3 DNA sequence: TGTGCCAGCAGCCAAAGCCCAGGTGTATATAATTCACCCCTCCACTTT.

This clone came up a few times. The chain joins TRBV2 to TRBJ2-2; a possible D gene is TRBD2 (7 bases). The CDR3 has 15 residues. Germline V gene sequence: CDR1 SNHLY, CDR2 FYNNEI. The V end was cut by 6 bases, the J end by 7 bases, with 18 bases between. The CDR3 coding sequence is TGTGCCAGCAGCGTCACTCCCGGGGGGCTCGGGGAGCTGTTTTTT. Translating gives CASSVTPGGLGELFF.

This clone was seen many times. The rearrangement links TRBV9 to TRBJ1-2, with unresolved D. Germline V CDR1 and CDR2: SGDLS, YYNGEE. The V gene lost 3 bases and the J gene lost 8 bases, with 23 bases spanning the gap. This CDR3 is built from 16 residues. CDR3 in amino acids: CASSALGSEGGLGYTF. Written as DNA, the CDR3 is TGTGCCAGCAGCGCCCTGGGGTCGGAGGGCGGATTGGGCTACACCTTC.

The chain is built from TRBV2 and TRBJ2-7, with D perhaps TRBD1 or TRBD2 (5 bases each). Trimming shortened V by 4 bases and J by 2 bases, and 15 bases separated the two germline ends. Germline CDR1 is SNHLY and CDR2 is FYNNEI. The CDR3 has 15 residues. Here the CDR3 reads CASSALGTGPYEQYF. The CDR3 coding sequence is TGTGCCAGCAGTGCCTTGGGGACGGGACCCTACGAGCAGTACTTC. Using reference TRBV2 and TRBJ2-7 for the parts outside the CDR3, the full variable domain is EPEVTQTPSHQVTQMGQEVILRCVPISNHLYFYWYRQILGQKVEFLVSFYNNEISEKSEIFDDQFSVERPDGSNFTLKIRSTKLEDSAMYFCASSALGTGPYEQYFGPGTRLTVT.

This clone was seen more than once but under ten times. The chain uses TRBV6-1 and TRBJ2-7; TRBD1 agrees at 11 bases. Germline CDR1 MNHNS, CDR2 SASEGT. Losses at the gene ends were 6 bases for V and 7 bases for J; bases not matched to a gene: 8. The CDR3 is 14 residues long. The CDR3 loop reads CASSHRDRGYEQYF. The CDR3 nucleotides read TGTGCCAGCAGCCACAGGGACAGGGGGTATGAGCAGTACTTC.

This clone has at least ten counts. The chain employs TRBV11-2 and TRBJ2-1; 14 bases line up with TRBD2. The CDR3 totals 21 residues. With V trimmed by 4 bases and J by 0 bases, 14 bases remained unmatched. Germline CDR1 reads SGHAT; CDR2 reads FQNNGV. CDR3 nucleotide sequence: TGTGCCAGCAGCTCCTACCTCAAGGGACTAGCGGGGGCACCCTCCTACAATGAGCAGTTCTTC. Its protein product is CASSSYLKGLAGAPSYNEQFF.

For this clone: No conserved phenylalanine or tryptophan is present at the end of the CDR3, so a read error is the likely explanation. CDR3 nucleotides: TGTTCCATCAGAATGGGACGAAACAACTATGGCTACACCTCC. It encodes CSIRMGRNNYGYTS. The chain carries TRBV12-3 or TRBV12-4 and TRBJ1-2, with a tentative D call TRBD1 (5 bases). The CDR3 runs 14 residues.

There are many counts of this clone. The chain is built from TRBV7-9 and TRBJ1-1; 7 bases map to TRBD1. The length of the CDR3 is 15 residues. In germline, CDR1 is SEHNR, CDR2 FQNEAQ (reference sequence). The junction had 12 bases not matched to a gene; V was cut back by 5 bases and J by 6 bases. The CDR3 region is CASSPGGTSLPEAFF. The CDR3 DNA sequence: TGTGCCAGCAGCCCAGGGGGGACAAGTTTACCTGAAGCTTTCTTT.